These 27 T cell receptor beta chains were sequenced from one sample in a study of shared clonotypes between healthy human individuals. Repertoires were generated with immunoSEQ multiplex PCR, while TCRdb's copy carries only in-frame clones and drops some. The sample shows roughly 1,600,000 clones, about 98.5% of them seen only once. The sequenced material came from naive CD4+ T cells sorted from blood. Sample subset: CD45RA+ positively selected. The receptors here all came from a man aged 30 to 39 in good health.

This chain connects TRBV2 to TRBJ1-4, with 9 bases identical to TRBD1. Germline values: CDR1 SNHLY, CDR2 FYNNEI. The length of the CDR3 is 15 residues. Germline trimming cut 10 bases from V and 7 bases from J; bases unmatched to any gene: 13. CDR3 in DNA: TGTGCCACCCGGACAGGGGACGCGCAGGTTGAAAAACTGTTTTTT. This translates into CATRTGDAQVEKLFF.

The rearrangement uses TRBV5-1 and TRBJ2-1, with TRBD2 matching 8 bases. The CDR3 spans 17 residues. Germline loops: CDR1 SGHRS, CDR2 YFSETQ. The V segment lost 1 base and the J segment 9 bases; nucleotides outside the gene matches: 15. In DNA form, the CDR3 reads TGCGCCAGCAGCTTGATAACAGCGGGAGCCCTAAAGGGTGAGCAGTTCTTC. It yields the protein CASSLITAGALKGEQFF.

This chain uses TRBV7-9 with TRBJ2-1, with 8 bases that match TRBD2. Trimming took 4 bases from V and 5 from J; bases not matched to a gene: 10. The CDR3 consists of 16 residues. CDR1 is SEHNR, CDR2 FQNEAQ, per germline (reference sequence). The CDR3 bases are TGTGCCAGCAGCTCGTCTAGCGGGCCTCGACACAATGAGCAGTTCTTC. Its protein product is CASSSSSGPRHNEQFF.

The chain combines TRBV19 with TRBJ2-7; D may be TRBD1 (6 bases). Germline V gene sequence: CDR1 LNHDA, CDR2 SQIVND (reference sequence). V was clipped by 5 bases and J by 4 bases, with 18 bases between them. This CDR3 spans 15 amino acids. The DNA of the CDR3 is TGTGCCAGTAGTTATAAACAGGGCCGGGTTTACGAGCAGTACTTC. Amino acids: CASSYKQGRVYEQYF.

The chain couples TRBV4-3 to TRBJ1-2; D perhaps matches TRBD1 (5 bases). Germline-derived CDR1 and CDR2 are LGHNA and YSLEER. The CDR3 sequence is 14 residues long. Trimming took 1 base from V and 7 from J, leaving 13 bases between them. The CDR3 DNA reads as TGCGCCAGCAGCCAAGCCCGGGGGATCGGTGGCTACACCTTC. Translated, it gives CASSQARGIGGYTF.

This clone occurred once. The chain has TRBV10-3 and TRBJ1-3, with a weak D call TRBD1 (6 bases). Germline V gives CDR1 ENHRY, CDR2 SYGVKD. V gave up 0 bases and J gave up 4 bases, with 13 bases separating them. The CDR3 covers 16 residues. CDR3 in amino acids: CAISESNRARGNTIYF. For the CDR3, the DNA is TGTGCCATCAGTGAGTCGAACAGGGCTCGAGGAAACACCATATATTTT.

The chain couples TRBV30 to TRBJ1-2; a possible D gene is TRBD1 (5 bases). The CDR3 is made up of 15 amino acids. V lost 2 bases to trimming and J lost 1 base, with 14 bases between them. The germline CDR1 and CDR2 sequences are GTSNPN and SVGIG (reference sequence). CDR3 nucleotides: TGTGCCTGGAGTCCCCGCAGGGCGGGTAACTATGGCTACACCTTC. Translated: CAWSPRRAGNYGYTF.

This clone came up once. The chain has TRBV2 and TRBJ2-1; no definite D call. There are 15 residues in the CDR3. Trimming stripped 2 bases from V and 6 bases from J, with 14 bases between. Per the germline V gene, CDR1 is SNHLY and CDR2 is FYNNEI. CDR3 sequence reads: CASSETSAILNEQFF. The DNA of the CDR3 is TGTGCCAGCAGTGAAACCTCGGCCATCCTCAATGAGCAGTTCTTC. Based on the CDR3 plus reference TRBV2 and TRBJ2-1, the full variable domain is EPEVTQTPSHQVTQMGQEVILRCVPISNHLYFYWYRQILGQKVEFLVSFYNNEISEKSEIFDDQFSVERPDGSNFTLKIRSTKLEDSAMYFCASSETSAILNEQFFGPGTRLTVL.

The V gene is TRBV6-1, the J gene TRBJ2-7; 10 bases map to TRBD2. Per the germline V gene, CDR1 is MNHNS and CDR2 is SASEGT. The CDR3 spans 14 residues. The J segment lost 5 bases and the V segment lost 8 bases, leaving 9 bases of the junction unmatched. The CDR3 region is CASLPASGSHEQYF. The CDR3 nucleotides read TGTGCCAGCCTTCCGGCTAGCGGGAGCCACGAGCAGTACTTC.

This chain uses TRBV2 with TRBJ2-1, with D possibly being TRBD1 (6 bases). Between the trimmed V and J ends, which lost 7 bases and 1 base, there was a span of 11 bases. CDR3 length: 14 amino acids. Germline-derived CDR1 and CDR2 are SNHLY and FYNNEI. The CDR3 sequence: CASIQGISYNEQFF. The CDR3 bases are TGTGCCAGCATACAGGGAATTTCCTACAATGAGCAGTTCTTC.

V usage is TRBV7-9 and J usage is TRBJ2-1; no clear D. CDR1 is SEHNR, CDR2 FQNEAQ, per germline (reference sequence). V gave up 0 bases and J gave up 6 bases, with 6 bases separating them. The length of the CDR3 is 13 residues. In nucleotides, the CDR3 is TGTGCCAGCAGCTTAGCCGAACCCAATGAGCAGTTCTTC. Residues: CASSLAEPNEQFF.

V usage is TRBV30 and J usage is TRBJ2-1, with D perhaps being TRBD1 or TRBD2 (5 bases each). Germline V gives CDR1 GTSNPN, CDR2 SVGIG (reference sequence). CDR3 length: 14 residues. Trimming took off 4 bases at V and 3 bases at J, with 13 bases between the two ends. DNA of the CDR3: TGTGCCTGGACCCCCGGGACCAGCTACAATGAGCAGTTCTTC. Its translation: CAWTPGTSYNEQFF.

V and J are TRBV5-1 and TRBJ2-4; 7 bases are shared with TRBD2. The CDR3 covers 12 residues. Germline V gene sequence: CDR1 SGHRS, CDR2 YFSETQ. The V segment lost 3 bases and the J segment 6 bases; nucleotides outside the gene matches: 0. CDR3 sequence reads: CASSSGGNIQYF. The CDR3, as DNA: TGCGCCAGCAGCTCGGGGGGAAACATTCAGTACTTC. The whole variable domain, remainder taken from reference TRBV5-1 and TRBJ2-4, is KAGVTQTPRYLIKTRGQQVTLSCSPISGHRSVSWYQQTPGQGLQFLFEYFSETQRNKGNFPGRFSGRQFSNSRSEMNVSTLELGDSALYLCASSSGGNIQYFGAGTRLSVL.

This chain connects TRBV2 to TRBJ2-1; D gene unclear. The CDR3 spans 8 residues. Germline V gene lookup returns CDR1 SNHLY and CDR2 FYNNEI. V lost 6 bases and J 10 bases, leaving 1 base between the germline ends. The CDR3 loop is CASREQFF. The CDR3 nucleotides read TGTGCCAGCAGAGAGCAGTTCTTC.

The chain joins TRBV29-1 to TRBJ2-7; the match to TRBD2 covers 7 bases. The junction had 8 bases not matched to a gene; V was cut back by 5 bases and J by 4 bases. The CDR3 has 13 amino acids. Looked up from germline, CDR1 is SQVTM and CDR2 is ANQGSEA. CDR3 DNA: TGCAGCGTTTTTGGCGGGAGCAGTTACGAGCAGTACTTC. Translating gives CSVFGGSSYEQYF.

This clone came up once. The same CDR3 arises from other DNA sequences in this sample as well. The rearrangement joins TRBV5-1 to TRBJ2-1; 9 bases fit TRBD1. V was clipped by 1 base and J by 5 bases; unmatched bases: 1. This CDR3 is built from 14 residues. The V gene's germline CDR1 is SGHRS and CDR2 YFSETQ. The DNA of the CDR3 is TGCGCCAGCAGCTTGACAGGGGGCAACAATGAGCAGTTCTTC. Its protein is CASSLTGGNNEQFF.

The chain employs TRBV15 and TRBJ2-7, with 7 bases lining up with TRBD1. Germline-derived CDR1 and CDR2 are LNHNV and YYDKDF (reference sequence). Losses at the gene ends were 2 bases for V and 6 bases for J; bases not matched to a gene: 4. The CDR3 is 13 amino acids. CDR3 DNA: TGTGCCACCAGCAGATCACAGGGGTCCGAGCAGTACTTC. Encoded protein: CATSRSQGSEQYF. Supplemented by reference TRBV15 and TRBJ2-7, the full variable domain reads DAMVIQNPRYQVTQFGKPVTLSCSQTLNHNVMYWYQQKSSQAPKLLFHYYDKDFNNEADTPDNFQSRRPNTSFCFLDIRSPGLGDTAMYLCATSRSQGSEQYFGPGTRLTVT.

The CDR3 DNA sequence: TGTGCCAGCAGTTTACAGACTAGCTACAATGAGCAGTTCTTC. Translated: CASSLQTSYNEQFF. The chain couples TRBV28 to TRBJ2-1; perhaps TRBD2 as D (6 bases). CDR3 size: 14 residues. Trimming removed 2 bases from V and 3 bases from J, with 8 bases in between. From germline, CDR1 is MDHEN and CDR2 SYDVKM.

The chain links TRBV5-1 to TRBJ2-5; 9 nucleotides line up with TRBD1. Germline V gene data show CDR1 as SGHRS and CDR2 as YFSETQ. After removal of 3 bases from V and 5 bases from J, the junction contained 8 bases not matched to a gene. The CDR3 consists of 15 residues. In nucleotides, the CDR3 is TGCGCCAGCAGCTACACCGGGACAGGGAAGGAGACCCAGTACTTC. Protein: CASSYTGTGKETQYF. The variable domain in full, with the rest retrieved from reference TRBV5-1 and TRBJ2-5, is KAGVTQTPRYLIKTRGQQVTLSCSPISGHRSVSWYQQTPGQGLQFLFEYFSETQRNKGNFPGRFSGRQFSNSRSEMNVSTLELGDSALYLCASSYTGTGKETQYFGPGTRLLVL.

The V gene is TRBV14, the J gene TRBJ2-7; D might be TRBD2 (5 bases). The CDR3 sequence is 15 residues long. Trimming left V 4 bases short and J 3 bases short, with 16 bases between. The germline V gene has CDR1 SGHDN and CDR2 FVKESK. This chain's CDR3 is CASSPFRGWGYEQYF. As DNA, the CDR3 is TGTGCCAGCAGCCCTTTTCGAGGGTGGGGCTACGAGCAGTACTTC.

This chain connects TRBV9 to TRBJ2-2; the D gene could be TRBD1 or TRBD2 (5 bases each). The CDR3 totals 15 residues. Germline V gives CDR1 SGDLS, CDR2 YYNGEE. V was shortened by 3 bases and J by 5 bases, with 14 bases between the two germline ends. CDR3: CASSAGGLATGELFF. As DNA, the CDR3 is TGTGCCAGCAGCGCTGGGGGTCTTGCAACCGGGGAGCTGTTTTTT.

The chain carries TRBV6-1 and TRBJ2-1, with 11 nucleotides matching TRBD2. V gave up 2 bases and J gave up 6 bases; unmatched junction bases: 6. The CDR3 sequence is 16 residues long. Germline-derived CDR1 and CDR2 are MNHNS and SASEGT. The CDR3 is CASSEQVAGGGNEQFF. The CDR3 nucleotides read TGTGCCAGCAGTGAACAAGTAGCGGGAGGGGGCAATGAGCAGTTCTTC.

In DNA form, the CDR3 reads TGTGCCAGCACCCTTTCGAGGGGGTGGAACACTGAAGCTTTCTTT. It codes for CASTLSRGWNTEAFF. V usage is TRBV6-6 and J usage is TRBJ1-1, with D maybe TRBD1 (6 bases). Trimming shortened V by 7 bases and J by 1 base, and 16 bases separated the two germline ends. The CDR3 length is 15 residues. The germline V gene encodes CDR1 MNHNY and CDR2 SVGAGI (reference sequence).

V is TRBV10-1 and J is TRBJ2-7; a possible D gene is TRBD1 (6 bases). This CDR3 is built from 13 residues. Germline CDR1 reads WNHNN; CDR2 reads SYGVQD (reference sequence). V was pared by 6 bases and J by 0 bases, with 9 bases between. CDR3 protein: CASSKDSSYEQYF. The CDR3 region has the DNA TGCGCCAGCAGCAAGGACAGCTCCTACGAGCAGTACTTC.

This clone appeared once. The V and J genes are TRBV5-1 and TRBJ2-1, with D perhaps matching TRBD1 (6 bases). The CDR3 extends over 17 amino acids. Per germline, CDR1 SGHRS and CDR2 YFSETQ. Trimming removed 0 bases from V and 3 bases from J, with 16 bases in between. CDR3 DNA sequence: TGCGCCAGCAGCTTGGTTTCGAAGGGGGTACTCTACAATGAGCAGTTCTTC. Translating gives CASSLVSKGVLYNEQFF.

The chain carries TRBV5-1 and TRBJ2-2; 7 bases fit TRBD2. With 0 bases clipped from V and 4 bases from J, the junction kept 3 bases outside the gene matches. Germline values: CDR1 SGHRS, CDR2 YFSETQ. This CDR3 comprises 15 residues. CDR3 protein: CASSLGGTTTGELFF. CDR3 DNA: TGCGCCAGCAGCTTGGGGGGGACTACCACCGGGGAGCTGTTTTTT. The variable domain in full, with the rest retrieved from reference TRBV5-1 and TRBJ2-2, is KAGVTQTPRYLIKTRGQQVTLSCSPISGHRSVSWYQQTPGQGLQFLFEYFSETQRNKGNFPGRFSGRQFSNSRSEMNVSTLELGDSALYLCASSLGGTTTGELFFGEGSRLTVL.

This clone has a single count. The chain recombines TRBV7-9 with TRBJ1-1, with 7 positions matching TRBD1. The V gene's germline CDR1 is SEHNR and CDR2 FQNEAQ (reference sequence). Losses at the gene ends were 5 bases for V and 0 bases for J; bases not matched to a gene: 6. The CDR3 is 15 residues long. CDR3 sequence reads: CASSMGQIMNTEAFF. CDR3 DNA sequence: TGTGCCAGCAGCATGGGACAGATCATGAACACTGAAGCTTTCTTT.